These 20 T cell receptor beta chains were sequenced from one sample in a study of cytomegalovirus exposure and HLA in healthy donors. PCR employed 60 Vbeta and 13 Jbeta primers. Sequencing was performed with immunoSEQ multiplex PCR; in TCRdb, only in-frame clones are kept and a portion is missing. The table records about 180,000 clones, around 80% of them present only once. Source material: PBMCs. The receptors come from a woman aged 55-69 years in good health and CMV-seropositive.

This chain uses TRBV19 with TRBJ1-2; D not certain. CDR1 is LNHDA and CDR2 is SQIVND in the germline V gene (reference sequence). V lost 5 bases, J lost 3 bases, and 10 bases lay in between. The CDR3 extends over 13 amino acids. This chain's CDR3 is CASSGDGYYGYTF. The CDR3, as DNA: TGTGCCAGTAGTGGAGACGGTTACTATGGCTACACCTTC.

The V call is TRBV27, the J call TRBJ1-1; no definite D call. CDR3 length: 14 residues. Trimming pared 4 bases from V and 4 bases from J, leaving 13 bases between. Germline CDR1 MNHEY, CDR2 SMNVEV (reference sequence). The CDR3 loop reads CASSYGVGSTEAFF. The CDR3 region has the DNA TGTGCCAGCAGTTACGGAGTAGGGAGCACTGAAGCTTTCTTT.

The chain is built from TRBV19 and TRBJ2-5; D perhaps matches TRBD2 (6 bases). Germline loops: CDR1 LNHDA, CDR2 SQIVND (reference sequence). CDR3 size: 12 residues. Trimming stripped 9 bases from V and 0 bases from J, with 8 bases between. For the CDR3, the DNA is TGTGCCAGCGCGGGGAACCAAGAGACCCAGTACTTC. Amino acid sequence: CASAGNQETQYF.

This clone was detected only a few times. The chain recombines TRBV4-1 with TRBJ1-2; no reliable D call. Germline V CDR1 and CDR2: MGHRA, YSYEKL. The V end was cut by 5 bases, the J end by 8 bases, with 18 bases between. The CDR3 is made up of 14 amino acids. CDR3 in DNA: TGCGCCAGCAGCACGTTACTTACCTCGGAGGGCTACACCTTC. Its translation: CASSTLLTSEGYTF.

This clone was observed a single time. This rearrangement joins TRBV5-4 to TRBJ2-7; TRBD1 aligns across 7 bases. The CDR3 contains 14 residues. After removal of 0 bases from V and 3 bases from J, the junction contained 3 bases not matched to a gene. The germline V gene encodes CDR1 SGHNT and CDR2 YYREEE (reference sequence). Here the CDR3 DNA reads TGTGCCAGCAGCTTGGGTGACAGGGACTACGAGCAGTACTTC. Translating it yields CASSLGDRDYEQYF.

This clone was detected a few times. The chain employs TRBV2 and TRBJ1-2; D is possibly TRBD1 (6 bases). This CDR3 has 13 residues. Germline values: CDR1 SNHLY, CDR2 FYNNEI. Trimming stripped 5 bases from V and 8 bases from J, with 15 bases between. The CDR3 nucleotides read TGTGCCAGCAGTTTAAAACAGGGTTACGGCTACACCTTC. The encoded protein is CASSLKQGYGYTF.

A few counts support this clone. V and J are TRBV27 and TRBJ2-2, with a tentative D call TRBD2 (6 bases). The V end was cut by 3 bases, the J end by 4 bases, with 6 bases between. The CDR3 covers 13 residues. Germline-derived CDR1 and CDR2 are MNHEY and SMNVEV (reference sequence). CDR3 bases: TGTGCCAGCAGTTTCGGGGGCACCGGGGAGCTGTTTTTT. Its translation is CASSFGGTGELFF.

This chain links TRBV11-1 with TRBJ2-3; 7 bases agree with TRBD2. The CDR3 has 15 residues. V trimming: 2 bases; J trimming: 0 bases; junction bases outside the gene matches: 2. Germline CDR1 is SGHAT and CDR2 is FQDESV (reference sequence). This chain's CDR3 is CASSLFSGSTDTQYF. CDR3 DNA: TGTGCCAGCAGCTTATTTAGCGGGAGCACAGATACGCAGTATTTT. Using reference TRBV11-1 and TRBJ2-3 for the parts outside the CDR3, the full variable domain is EAEVAQSPRYKITEKSQAVAFWCDPISGHATLYWYRQILGQGPELLVQFQDESVVDDSQLPKDRFSAERLKGVDSTLKIQPAELGDSAMYLCASSLFSGSTDTQYFGPGTRLTVL.

The chain joins TRBV18 to TRBJ2-2, with 8 bases identical to TRBD1. Germline values: CDR1 KGHSH, CDR2 LQKENI. The length of the CDR3 is 16 residues. V dropped 2 bases and J dropped 4; count of bases not matched to a gene: 6. CDR3: CASSPDRGRVTGELFF. For the CDR3, the DNA is TGTGCCAGCTCACCAGACAGGGGCCGGGTCACCGGGGAGCTGTTTTTT.

This chain joins TRBV6-5 and TRBJ2-5, with TRBD2 as a possible D gene (5 bases). Looked up from germline, CDR1 is MNHEY and CDR2 is SVGAGI. Trimming removed 0 bases from V and 2 bases from J, with 7 bases in between. The CDR3 length is 14 residues. The CDR3 DNA reads as TGTGCCAGCAGTTACTCGGGAGCTCAAGAGACCCAGTACTTC. Translating gives CASSYSGAQETQYF.

The chain links TRBV11-2 to TRBJ1-1; no firm D call. The CDR3 spans 13 residues. Germline values: CDR1 SGHAT, CDR2 FQNNGV. V lost 3 bases and J lost 1, with 6 bases in between. CDR3 DNA: TGTGCCAGCAGCTTCCGGGGGAACACTGAAGCTTTCTTT. The encoded protein is CASSFRGNTEAFF. The complete variable domain, with remaining parts taken from reference TRBV11-2 and TRBJ1-1, reads EAGVAQSPRYKIIEKRQSVAFWCNPISGHATLYWYQQILGQGPKLLIQFQNNGVVDDSQLPKDRFSAERLKGVDSTLKIQPAKLEDSAVYLCASSFRGNTEAFFGQGTRLTVV.

This sequence joins TRBV6-5 and TRBJ1-6; 11 bases line up with TRBD1. CDR1 MNHEY and CDR2 SVGAGI come from the germline V gene. V was pared by 6 bases and J by 8 bases, with 6 bases of the junction left unmatched. The CDR3 sequence is 15 residues long. This CDR3 reads CASRGPGQGDSPLHF. DNA of the CDR3: TGTGCCAGCAGGGGGCCGGGACAGGGGGATTCACCCCTCCACTTT.

V gene TRBV7-2 combines with J gene TRBJ2-6; maybe TRBD1 (6 bases). The germline V gene has CDR1 SGHTA and CDR2 FQGNSA. The CDR3 covers 15 residues. V was clipped by 2 bases and J by 4 bases, with 9 bases between them. The CDR3 loop is CASSLNQGGANVLTF. In DNA, the CDR3 is TGTGCCAGCAGCTTAAACCAGGGGGGGGCCAACGTCCTGACTTTC. Together with reference TRBV7-2 and TRBJ2-6, the CDR3 gives the full variable domain: GAGVSQSPSNKVTEKGKDVELRCDPISGHTALYWYRQSLGQGLEFLIYFQGNSAPDKSGLPSDRFSAERTGGSVSTLTIQRTQQEDSAVYLCASSLNQGGANVLTFGAGSRLTVL.

This chain joins TRBV6-5 and TRBJ2-3; a weak D match, TRBD2 (5 bases). Germline V CDR1 and CDR2: MNHEY, SVGAGI. This CDR3 is 14 amino acids long. The germline V and J ends were trimmed by 6 bases and 2 bases, with 12 bases remaining between them. The CDR3 DNA follows: TGTGCCAGCAGCTCAGGACTGGACACAGATACGCAGTATTTT. It specifies CASSSGLDTDTQYF.

The V gene is TRBV6-5, the J gene TRBJ1-2, with TRBD1 matching 7 bases. This CDR3 has 14 residues. From germline, CDR1 is MNHEY and CDR2 SVGAGI. The J segment lost 4 bases and the V segment lost 5 bases, leaving 7 bases of the junction unmatched. The CDR3 region has the DNA TGTGCCAGCAGTGAAACCGGGACAGTCTATGGCTACACCTTC. Translating it yields CASSETGTVYGYTF.

A single count supports this clone. V and J are TRBV5-4 and TRBJ2-5; 9 bases fit TRBD2. Losses at the gene ends were 3 bases for V and 5 bases for J; bases not matched to a gene: 5. Germline CDR1 reads SGHNT; CDR2 reads YYREEE (reference sequence). This CDR3 is built from 14 residues. CDR3 in DNA: TGTGCCAGCAGCTCCATAGCGGGAGTGGAGACCCAGTACTTC. This translates into CASSSIAGVETQYF.

V gene TRBV5-3 combines with J gene TRBJ1-5; TRBD1 matches at 7 bases. TRBV5-3 is flagged as an ORF with uncertain function. This CDR3 is 16 amino acids long. Unmatched junction bases numbered 12, after V lost 4 bases and J lost 5 bases. The DNA of the CDR3 is TGTGCCAGAAGCAAGCCCAGGGGGGAGGCTGATCAGCCCCAGCATTTT. Amino acid sequence: CARSKPRGEADQPQHF.

The chain recombines TRBV5-1 with TRBJ2-5; TRBD2 aligns across 7 bases. The CDR3 contains 18 residues. Germline-derived CDR1 and CDR2 are SGHRS and YFSETQ. V was pared by 4 bases and J by 1 base, with 16 bases of the junction left unmatched. This CDR3 reads CASSTLPRLAGLQETQYF. The CDR3, as DNA: TGCGCCAGCAGCACCCTCCCGCGACTAGCTGGGCTCCAAGAGACCCAGTACTTC. The whole variable domain, filled in from reference TRBV5-1 and TRBJ2-5, reads KAGVTQTPRYLIKTRGQQVTLSCSPISGHRSVSWYQQTPGQGLQFLFEYFSETQRNKGNFPGRFSGRQFSNSRSEMNVSTLELGDSALYLCASSTLPRLAGLQETQYFGPGTRLLVL.

Worth noting for this clone: Other nucleotide sequences from this sample produce the same CDR3. The CDR3: CASSIRGNTEAFF. The CDR3 DNA sequence: TGTGCCAGTAGTATTCGGGGGAACACTGAAGCTTTCTTT. The chain links TRBV19 to TRBJ1-1; no clear D. V lost 3 bases to trimming and J lost 1 base, with 6 bases between them. The CDR3 totals 13 residues. Germline V CDR1 and CDR2: LNHDA, SQIVND (reference sequence).

CDR3 amino acids: CASSVGHRDRGYEQYF. In DNA, the CDR3 is TGTGCCAGCAGCGTCGGGCACCGGGACAGGGGGTACGAGCAGTACTTC. The chain couples TRBV9 to TRBJ2-7, with 11 positions matching TRBD1. Germline V CDR1 and CDR2: SGDLS, YYNGEE. This CDR3 spans 16 amino acids. V was clipped by 2 bases and J by 4 bases; unmatched bases: 8.